Below, 22 T cell receptor beta chains from the same sample are listed, as sequenced in a study of cytomegalovirus exposure and HLA in healthy donors. The PCR was carried out with 60 Vbeta primers and 13 Jbeta primers. Assay used: immunoSEQ multiplex PCR; TCRdb lists only in-frame clones, some missing. Of about 78,000 clones listed, 72% are singletons. Input material: PBMCs. Every receptor here comes from a woman in her thirties or forties in good health and CMV-seropositive.

This chain connects TRBV27 to TRBJ1-2; perhaps TRBD1 as D (6 bases). CDR1 MNHEY and CDR2 SMNVEV come from the germline V gene (reference sequence). The CDR3 consists of 15 residues. V was cut by 6 bases and J by 4 bases, with 18 bases left in between. CDR3 DNA sequence: TGTGCCAGCAGACTATTACAGGACAGAGGCTATGGCTACACCTTC. This encodes CASRLLQDRGYGYTF.

The chain is built from TRBV15 and TRBJ2-7; D is unresolved. The germline V and J ends were trimmed by 0 bases and 3 bases, with 6 bases remaining between them. There are 13 residues in the CDR3. Germline V CDR1 and CDR2: LNHNV, YYDKDF (reference sequence). Here the CDR3 reads CATSRDFGYEQYF. CDR3 coding DNA: TGTGCCACCAGCAGAGATTTCGGCTACGAGCAGTACTTC. Variable domain in full (rest from reference TRBV15 and TRBJ2-7): DAMVIQNPRYQVTQFGKPVTLSCSQTLNHNVMYWYQQKSSQAPKLLFHYYDKDFNNEADTPDNFQSRRPNTSFCFLDIRSPGLGDTAMYLCATSRDFGYEQYFGPGTRLTVT.

The table lists this clone with a count of one. The chain couples TRBV19 to TRBJ1-2, with 7 nucleotides matching TRBD1. V shed 8 bases, J shed 3 bases, and the junction held 12 bases outside the gene matches. The CDR3 loop spans 15 amino acids. Per germline, CDR1 LNHDA and CDR2 SQIVND (reference sequence). The CDR3 spells CASATGTGLDYGYTF. The CDR3 region has the DNA TGTGCCAGTGCGACAGGGACGGGGCTAGACTATGGCTACACCTTC.

In its sample, this clone was seen a few times. The chain uses TRBV19 and TRBJ1-2, with 8 bases aligning to TRBD1. V shed 3 bases, J shed 7 bases, and the junction held 7 bases outside the gene matches. The V gene's germline CDR1 is LNHDA and CDR2 SQIVND (reference sequence). This CDR3 has 14 residues. DNA for the CDR3: TGTGCCAGTAGTATCCCCAGGGGGCCCGCTGGCTACACCTTC. Amino acids: CASSIPRGPAGYTF.

V is TRBV7-9 and J is TRBJ2-7; D remains ambiguous. V was cut by 5 bases and J by 4 bases, with 12 bases left in between. Germline V gene sequence: CDR1 SEHNR, CDR2 FQNEAQ (reference sequence). CDR3 size: 13 residues. CDR3 coding DNA: TGTGCCAGCAGCCTCACATTCGGGTACGAGCAGTACTTC. It encodes CASSLTFGYEQYF.

This rearrangement joins TRBV27 to TRBJ2-7; weak D call: TRBD2 (5 bases). The CDR3 is 15 residues long. Germline V gene sequence: CDR1 MNHEY, CDR2 SMNVEV (reference sequence). V dropped 1 base and J dropped 2 bases, with 12 bases sitting between them. CDR3 sequence (DNA): TGTGCCAGCAGTTTATTGAGTGAACTAGCCTACGAGCAGTACTTC. Translating it yields CASSLLSELAYEQYF.

In this sample, this clone turned up a few times. The rearrangement uses TRBV27 and TRBJ2-7; TRBD1 might be the D (6 bases). The CDR3 runs 13 residues. V shed 3 bases and J shed 3 bases, with 9 bases lying between them. Germline V gene sequence: CDR1 MNHEY, CDR2 SMNVEV (reference sequence). The CDR3 here is CASSLGANYEQYF. CDR3 sequence (DNA): TGTGCCAGCAGTTTGGGGGCCAACTACGAGCAGTACTTC.

This clone has just a few counts. This rearrangement joins TRBV19 to TRBJ1-1, with 8 positions matching TRBD1. CDR1 LNHDA and CDR2 SQIVND come from the germline V gene (reference sequence). The CDR3 length is 16 residues. With V trimmed by 6 bases and J by 8 bases, 17 bases remained unmatched. CDR3 in amino acids: CASRQKPQGAGFEAFF. CDR3 sequence (DNA): TGTGCCAGTAGGCAAAAACCTCAGGGGGCCGGATTCGAAGCTTTCTTT.

This clone was detected a few times. The V gene is TRBV7-9, the J gene TRBJ2-3, with D perhaps TRBD2 (6 bases). Germline V gene sequence: CDR1 SEHNR, CDR2 FQNEAQ (reference sequence). The CDR3 is 14 residues long. Trimming stripped 6 bases from V and 3 bases from J, with 13 bases between. DNA for the CDR3: TGTGCCAGCAGTATTAGCGGTAAGACAGATACGCAGTATTTT. This encodes CASSISGKTDTQYF.

The rearrangement joins TRBV28 to TRBJ1-2, with TRBD1 identical over 7 bases. The germline V gene encodes CDR1 MDHEN and CDR2 SYDVKM. CDR3 size: 14 residues. V gave up 10 bases and J gave up 2 bases; unmatched junction bases: 10. The chain's CDR3 is CAIEPPGQNYGYTF. The DNA of the CDR3 is TGTGCCATTGAGCCGCCGGGACAGAACTATGGCTACACCTTC.

The chain combines TRBV6-1 with TRBJ2-7, with 8 bases matching TRBD2. In germline, CDR1 is MNHNS, CDR2 SASEGT. Germline trimming cut 7 bases from V and 1 base from J; bases unmatched to any gene: 6. The CDR3 is made up of 14 amino acids. The CDR3 reads CASISGTLSYEQYF. The CDR3 DNA reads TGTGCCAGCATTAGCGGGACACTTTCCTACGAGCAGTACTTC.

The chain couples TRBV7-6 to TRBJ1-4, with D possibly matching TRBD1 (6 bases). Germline V CDR1 and CDR2: SGHVS, FNYEAQ. The CDR3 runs to 14 residues. Trimming removed 6 bases from V and 8 bases from J, with 16 bases in between. CDR3 protein: CASSQMTGPEKLFF. In DNA, the CDR3 is TGTGCCAGCAGTCAAATGACAGGTCCCGAAAAACTGTTTTTT.

The table lists this clone with a few counts. The chain recombines TRBV28 with TRBJ2-1; TRBD2 matches at 12 bases. Germline lookup yields CDR1 MDHEN and CDR2 SYDVKM. The trim removed 6 bases at V and 5 bases at J, leaving 11 bases unmatched. The CDR3 runs 17 residues. CDR3 sequence: CASSSPSGRAYHNEQFF. The CDR3 nucleotides read TGTGCCAGCAGCTCCCCTAGCGGGAGGGCCTATCACAATGAGCAGTTCTTC.

The rearrangement uses TRBV7-9 and TRBJ1-2; a possible D gene is TRBD1 (5 bases). From germline, CDR1 is SEHNR and CDR2 FQNEAQ (reference sequence). The CDR3 totals 16 residues. Trimming left V 1 base short and J 7 bases short, with 19 bases between. CDR3 sequence reads: CASSLGPPQGMTGYTF. In DNA form, the CDR3 reads TGTGCCAGCAGCTTAGGTCCCCCGCAGGGTATGACTGGCTACACCTTC. Looking up the rest from reference TRBV7-9 and TRBJ1-2 gives the full variable domain: DTGVSQNPRHKITKRGQNVTFRCDPISEHNRLYWYRQTLGQGPEFLTYFQNEAQLEKSRLLSDRFSAERPKGSFSTLEIQRTEQGDSAMYLCASSLGPPQGMTGYTFGSGTRLTVV.

V and J are TRBV12-5 and TRBJ2-2; TRBD2 agrees at 8 bases. In germline, CDR1 is LGHNT, CDR2 FRNRAP. J was trimmed by 2 bases and V by 6 bases; bases with no gene match: 11. The CDR3 is made up of 17 amino acids. For the CDR3, the DNA is TGTGCTAGTGGGACGACACCGACTAGCGCTAACACCGGGGAGCTGTTTTTT. This sequence encodes CASGTTPTSANTGELFF.

This chain links TRBV5-1 with TRBJ2-7; TRBD1 agrees at 9 bases. This CDR3 is built from 16 residues. Germline lookup yields CDR1 SGHRS and CDR2 YFSETQ. J lost 6 bases, V lost 0 bases, and 10 bases had no gene match. In DNA form, the CDR3 reads TGCGCCAGCAGCTTGGTTCGGACAGGGGTTTTGGGCGAGCAGTACTTC. This sequence encodes CASSLVRTGVLGEQYF.

V is TRBV7-9 and J is TRBJ1-2, with 9 positions matching TRBD1. Germline V gene sequence: CDR1 SEHNR, CDR2 FQNEAQ (reference sequence). The V gene end was trimmed by 4 bases and the J gene end by 2 bases; junction bases not matched to a gene: 5. The CDR3 has 15 amino acids. The CDR3 DNA sequence: TGTGCCAGCAGCTCAGGACAGGGGACGAACTATGGCTACACCTTC. This gives the protein CASSSGQGTNYGYTF.

The rearrangement uses TRBV5-6 and TRBJ1-1; perhaps TRBD1 as D (6 bases). The CDR3 sequence is 15 residues long. V was cut by 4 bases and J by 1 base, with 14 bases left in between. Per the germline V gene, CDR1 is SGHDT and CDR2 is YYEEEE. The CDR3 loop reads CASSVWVRGNTEAFF. The CDR3 bases are TGTGCCAGCAGCGTCTGGGTCAGGGGGAACACTGAAGCTTTCTTT.

The rearrangement joins TRBV19 to TRBJ1-1; 8 bases match TRBD1. This CDR3 spans 13 amino acids. The germline CDR1 and CDR2 sequences are LNHDA and SQIVND (reference sequence). V dropped 6 bases and J dropped 1; count of bases not matched to a gene: 1. The CDR3 is CASRQGENTEAFF. In nucleotides, the CDR3 is TGTGCCAGTAGACAGGGGGAGAACACTGAAGCTTTCTTT.

The V call is TRBV4-3, the J call TRBJ2-2; TRBD1 might be the D (6 bases). CDR3 size: 14 residues. Germline V gene sequence: CDR1 LGHNA, CDR2 YSLEER. With 2 bases removed from V and 8 bases from J, the gap between germline ends came to 12 bases. CDR3 sequence reads: CASSQRTDSGELFF. In DNA, the CDR3 is TGCGCCAGCAGCCAACGGACAGACTCGGGGGAGCTGTTTTTT.

The rearrangement uses TRBV14 and TRBJ1-2; D gene unclear. CDR1 SGHDN and CDR2 FVKESK come from the germline V gene. V lost 0 bases to trimming and J lost 4 bases, with 18 bases between them. CDR3 size: 17 residues. Here the CDR3 reads CASSQEGSLVRPYGYTF. The CDR3 nucleotides are TGTGCCAGCAGCCAAGAAGGGAGCTTGGTCAGGCCCTATGGCTACACCTTC.

The gene calls are TRBV4-1 and TRBJ2-2; D ambiguous. CDR3 size: 14 residues. V gave up 4 bases and J gave up 1 base, with 7 bases separating them. Per germline, CDR1 MGHRA and CDR2 YSYEKL. The CDR3 nucleotides are TGCGCCAGCAGCCCCCTTATGAACACCGGGGAGCTGTTTTTT. Protein: CASSPLMNTGELFF.